What follows describes a single TCR beta chain. This sample is drawn from a study of blood T cell repertoires in COVID-19. Study-wide context: From T cells, B-cell-depleted T cells, or PBMCs came the material, which was cDNA or gDNA.

As processed by the authors: Estimated nucleated cell counts came from reference gene primer amplification. TCRdb's table, derived via immunoSEQ multiplex PCR, lists solely in-frame clones and lacks some. The V and J calls and clone size come from that table; D and trimming were worked out from the DNA. The repertoire includes 220,000 or so clones, more than 75% of them detected once, and roughly 8% sits in the top ten. This CDR3 contains 17 residues. Germline loops: CDR1 MNHEY, CDR2 SVGEGT. J gave up 6 bases and V 4 bases, and 14 bases lay outside the gene matches. This TCR was recovered from a woman of 80 years or more with COVID-19, enrolled during active disease. The chain is built from TRBV6-2 or TRBV6-3 and TRBJ2-1, with 8 bases lining up with TRBD1. What was sequenced was peripheral blood. CDR3 in amino acids: CASSSLLTGGPTNEQFF. In DNA form, the CDR3 reads TGTGCCAGCAGTTCCCTACTCACAGGGGGGCCCACCAATGAGCAGTTCTTC.